Listed below are T cell receptor beta chains from one sample, sequenced in a study of blood T cells in healthy people across ages. TCRdb re-called the 5' RACE reads through MiXCR, storing one row per CDR3 protein. The profile shows about 930,000 distinct CDR3 sequences, 25% to 35% of them singletons. The sample was also linked to a second study, of T cells of mothers and their children.

Sequences were obtained from blood. These receptors were obtained from a woman aged 40 to 50 in good health. Both conserved end residues are part of each CDR3. A D gene is named only where the DNA matches it firmly. Size is stated for part of the rows, as once, few or many counts, or as a class when the clone is expanded.

V	J	size	D	CDR3	DNA
TRBV6-6	TRBJ1-2	few	TRBD1	CASSYGTGPYGYTF	TGTGCCAGCAGTTACGGGACAGGGCCCTATGGCTACACCTTC
TRBV13	TRBJ1-2	few	.	CASSPTGRGYGYTF	TGTGCCAGCAGCCCCACAGGGAGGGGCTATGGCTACACCTTC
TRBV5-1	TRBJ2-1	few	.	CASSLRPYSYNEQFF	TGCGCCAGCAGCTTGAGACCATACTCCTACAATGAGCAGTTCTTC
TRBV28	TRBJ2-6	few	TRBD2	CASSSFQDSGISGANVLTF	TGTGCCAGCAGTTCATTTCAGGATAGCGGGATAAGTGGGGCCAACGTCCTGACTTTC
TRBV21-1	TRBJ2-1	.	.	CASSKGVGLAGGRPKNEQFF	TGTGCCAGCAGCAAAGGGGTGGGACTAGCGGGGGGGCGACCTAAGAATGAGCAGTTCTTC
TRBV5-1	TRBJ1-2	many	.	CASSLDSAGADGYTF	TGCGCCAGCAGCTTGGATAGTGCGGGGGCGGATGGCTACACCTTC
TRBV6-6	TRBJ2-3	few	.	CASSYGDKVTDTQYF	TGTGCCAGCAGTTACGGGGACAAAGTCACAGATACGCAGTATTTT
TRBV2	TRBJ2-3	.	.	CASTGTLDTQYF	TGTGCCAGCACCGGGACTCTTGATACGCAGTATTTT
TRBV13	TRBJ2-1	.	TRBD2	CASGLAGGLTYNEQFF	TGTGCCAGCGGACTAGCGGGGGGGCTGACCTACAATGAGCAGTTCTTC
TRBV7-8	TRBJ2-7	many	.	CASSLVTHREPYEQYF	TGTGCCAGCAGCTTAGTAACGCACAGGGAACCCTACGAGCAGTACTTC
TRBV20-1	TRBJ2-5	few	.	CSASGDSFTQETQYF	TGCAGTGCTAGCGGGGACTCGTTCACCCAAGAGACCCAGTACTTC
TRBV12-3/TRBV12-4	TRBJ1-1	.	TRBD1	CASTMDRTTEAFF	TGTGCCAGCACCATGGACAGGACCACTGAAGCTTTCTTT
TRBV28	TRBJ1-1	few	.	CASSLMSFEAFF	TGTGCCAGCAGTTTAATGTCCTTTGAAGCTTTCTTT
TRBV7-9	TRBJ2-4	few	TRBD1	CASSLAGGQGMDF	TGTGCCAGCAGCTTAGCGGGGGGACAGGGGATGGACTTC
TRBV6-2/TRBV6-3	TRBJ1-5	many	.	CASSYQDLRPQHF	TGTGCCAGCAGTTACCAGGACCTTCGCCCCCAGCATTTT
TRBV30	TRBJ2-6	.	.	CAWMFLSSGANVLTF	TGTGCCTGGATGTTCTTGAGCTCTGGGGCCAACGTCCTGACTTTC
TRBV20-1	TRBJ2-3	many	TRBD1	CSAPPGQTLSAQYF	TGCAGTGCTCCCCCGGGACAGACTTTATCAGCGCAGTATTTT
TRBV20-1	TRBJ1-1	.	.	CSAISRARGGTEAFF	TGCAGTGCTATTTCCAGGGCTAGAGGCGGCACTGAAGCTTTCTTT
TRBV11-2	TRBJ2-1	.	.	CASSLEGLYEQFF	TGTGCCAGCAGCTTAGAGGGACTCTATGAGCAGTTCTTC
TRBV5-1	TRBJ2-7	.	TRBD1	CASSLVRPGQGYEQYF	TGCGCCAGCAGCTTGGTAAGGCCGGGACAGGGGTACGAGCAGTACTTC
TRBV9	TRBJ2-3	few	.	CASTLGQSSTDTQYF	TGTGCCAGCACCCTCGGACAGTCTAGCACAGATACGCAGTATTTT
TRBV24-1	TRBJ2-1	many	TRBD2	CATSDYATSGGGNEQFF	TGTGCCACCAGTGATTATGCAACTAGCGGGGGAGGGAATGAGCAGTTCTTC
TRBV20-1	TRBJ2-3	few	.	CSAREGTTSTDTQYF	TGCAGTGCTAGAGAAGGGACAACAAGCACAGATACGCAGTATTTT
TRBV4-1	TRBJ2-7	.	.	CASNQVGGGEQYF	TGCGCCAGCAACCAAGTTGGTGGGGGCGAGCAGTACTTC
TRBV7-3	TRBJ1-6	.	.	CASSLNINSPHHF	TGTGCCAGCAGCTTAAATATAAATTCACCCCACCACTTT
TRBV5-1	TRBJ2-7	.	.	CASSLVSSGQSSYEQYF	TGCGCCAGCAGCCTTGTTTCCTCGGGCCAGAGCTCCTACGAGCAGTACTTC
TRBV2	TRBJ2-4	.	TRBD1	CASSDNRGDWLAKNIQYF	TGTGCCAGCAGTGATAACAGGGGGGATTGGCTAGCCAAAAACATTCAGTACTTC
TRBV7-2	TRBJ2-7	many	.	CASSLEVNYYEQYF	TGTGCCAGCAGCTTAGAGGTCAACTACTACGAGCAGTACTTC
TRBV18	TRBJ2-7	many	TRBD2	CASSPRGLAGSSYEQYF	TGTGCCAGCTCACCACGGGGACTAGCGGGGTCGTCCTACGAGCAGTACTTC
TRBV2	TRBJ1-4	few	.	CASHEPDRPVGKKLFF	TGTGCCAGCCACGAGCCCGACAGGCCCGTCGGGAAAAAACTGTTTTTT
TRBV7-9	TRBJ2-1	.	.	CASREGKSSYNEQFF	TGTGCCAGCAGGGAGGGCAAAAGCTCCTACAATGAGCAGTTCTTC
TRBV7-3	TRBJ2-2	.	.	CASSLRGRYGANTGELFF	TGTGCCAGCAGCTTACGGGGCCGCTATGGGGCGAACACCGGGGAGCTGTTTTTT
TRBV14	TRBJ2-2	.	TRBD1	CASSHRTGSNGELFF	TGTGCCAGCAGCCACCGGACAGGATCAAACGGGGAGCTGTTTTTT
TRBV28	TRBJ1-2	many	TRBD1	CASSNRGLVGYTF	TGTGCCAGCAGTAACAGGGGGCTGGTTGGCTACACCTTC
TRBV7-2	TRBJ1-2	many	TRBD1	CASSLVETGLYGYTF	TGTGCCAGCAGCTTAGTTGAGACAGGGCTCTATGGCTACACCTTC
TRBV20-1	TRBJ1-2	.	.	CSAREAGAYYGYTF	TGCAGTGCTAGAGAGGCAGGGGCCTACTATGGCTACACCTTC
TRBV18	TRBJ1-6	many	TRBD1	CASSPGTVNNSPLHF	TGTGCCAGCTCACCGGGGACAGTGAATAATTCACCCCTCCACTTT
TRBV4-3	TRBJ2-1	.	.	CASSQEGSGFSGEQFF	TGCGCCAGCAGCCAAGAAGGAAGCGGGTTCTCTGGTGAGCAGTTCTTC
TRBV27	TRBJ2-7	.	.	CAGSSGHSTYEQYF	TGTGCCGGCAGTTCGGGACATTCCACCTACGAGCAGTACTTC
TRBV24-1	TRBJ1-2	few	.	CATSDSLSSYGYTF	TGTGCCACCAGTGATTCGTTATCGTCGTATGGCTACACCTTC
TRBV7-9	TRBJ2-5	many	TRBD2	CASSTGLAGGRETQYF	TGTGCCAGCAGTACCGGACTAGCGGGGGGGAGAGAGACCCAGTACTTC
TRBV5-1	TRBJ2-1	few	TRBD2	CASSLSLGGVSFNEQFF	TGCGCCAGCAGCTTGAGTCTGGGGGGGGTTTCTTTCAATGAGCAGTTCTTC
TRBV5-1	TRBJ2-7	many	TRBD1	CASSPGQGPLTYEQYF	TGCGCCAGCAGCCCAGGACAGGGTCCTCTTACGTACGAGCAGTACTTC
TRBV19	TRBJ2-4	.	.	CASSNKVGKNIQYF	TGTGCCAGTAGTAACAAGGTTGGCAAAAACATTCAGTACTTC
TRBV7-7	TRBJ2-5	many	.	CASSSGQFETQYF	TGTGCTAGCAGCTCCGGACAGTTTGAGACCCAGTACTTC
TRBV6-2/TRBV6-3	TRBJ2-5	.	.	CASSYAVVKETQYF	TGTGCCAGCAGTTACGCGGTCGTTAAAGAGACCCAGTACTTC
TRBV20-1	TRBJ2-1	few	TRBD1	CSARDLGTGLNEQFF	TGCAGTGCTAGAGATTTGGGGACAGGTCTGAATGAGCAGTTCTTC
TRBV2	TRBJ1-5	.	.	CASTEGELNQPQHF	TGTGCCAGCACCGAGGGGGAGTTGAATCAGCCCCAGCATTTT